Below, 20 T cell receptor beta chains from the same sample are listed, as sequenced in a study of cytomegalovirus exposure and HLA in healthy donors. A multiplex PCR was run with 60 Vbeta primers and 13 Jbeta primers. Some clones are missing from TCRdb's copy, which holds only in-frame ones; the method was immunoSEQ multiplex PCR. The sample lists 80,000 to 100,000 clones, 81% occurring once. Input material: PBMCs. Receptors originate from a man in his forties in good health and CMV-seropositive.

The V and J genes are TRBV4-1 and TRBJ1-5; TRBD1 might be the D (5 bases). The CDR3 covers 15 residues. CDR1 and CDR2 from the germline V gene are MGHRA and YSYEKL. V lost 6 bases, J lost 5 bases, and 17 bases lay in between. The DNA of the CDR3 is TGCGCCAGCAGGGGGGTGGTGGGGAGGGATCAGCCCCAGCATTTT. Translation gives CASRGVVGRDQPQHF.

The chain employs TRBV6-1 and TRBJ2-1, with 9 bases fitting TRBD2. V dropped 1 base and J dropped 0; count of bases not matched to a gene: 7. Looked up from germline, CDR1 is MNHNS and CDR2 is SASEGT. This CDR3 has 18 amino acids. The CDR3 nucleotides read TGTGCCAGCAGTGAAGGACTAGCGGAGATGAGCTCCTACAATGAGCAGTTCTTC. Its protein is CASSEGLAEMSSYNEQFF.

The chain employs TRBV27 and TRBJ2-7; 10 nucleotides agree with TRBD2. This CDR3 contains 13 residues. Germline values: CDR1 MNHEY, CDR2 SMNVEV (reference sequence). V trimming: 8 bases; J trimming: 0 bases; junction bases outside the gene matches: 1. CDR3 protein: CASRTSGSYEQYF. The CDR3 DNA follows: TGTGCCAGCCGGACTAGCGGCTCCTACGAGCAGTACTTC.

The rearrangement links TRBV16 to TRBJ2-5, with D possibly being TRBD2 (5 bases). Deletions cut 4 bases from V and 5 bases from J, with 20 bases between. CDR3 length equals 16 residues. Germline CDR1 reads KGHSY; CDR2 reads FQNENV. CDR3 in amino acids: CASSRSLAPTAETQYF. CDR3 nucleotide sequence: TGTGCCAGCAGCCGATCTCTAGCCCCTACGGCGGAGACCCAGTACTTC.

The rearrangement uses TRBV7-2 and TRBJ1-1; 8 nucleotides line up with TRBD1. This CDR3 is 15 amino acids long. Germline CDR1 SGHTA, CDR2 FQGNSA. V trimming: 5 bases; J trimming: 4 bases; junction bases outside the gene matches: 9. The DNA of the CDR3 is TGTGCCAGCAGCGACTTTACAGGGGGGATCACTGAAGCTTTCTTT. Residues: CASSDFTGGITEAFF.

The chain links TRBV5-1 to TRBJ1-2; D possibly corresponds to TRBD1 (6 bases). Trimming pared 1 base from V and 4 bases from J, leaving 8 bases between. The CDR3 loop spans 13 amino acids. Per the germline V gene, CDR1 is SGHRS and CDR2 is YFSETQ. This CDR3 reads CASSLSDSYGYTF. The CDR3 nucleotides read TGCGCCAGCAGCTTGTCGGACAGCTATGGCTACACCTTC.

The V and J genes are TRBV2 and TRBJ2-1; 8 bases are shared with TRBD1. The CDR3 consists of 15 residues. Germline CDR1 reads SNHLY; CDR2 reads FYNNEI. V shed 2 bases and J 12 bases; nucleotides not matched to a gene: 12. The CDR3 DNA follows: TGTGCCAGCAGTGAACCCGGACAGGGACGCGATTGGCAGTTCTTC. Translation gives CASSEPGQGRDWQFF.

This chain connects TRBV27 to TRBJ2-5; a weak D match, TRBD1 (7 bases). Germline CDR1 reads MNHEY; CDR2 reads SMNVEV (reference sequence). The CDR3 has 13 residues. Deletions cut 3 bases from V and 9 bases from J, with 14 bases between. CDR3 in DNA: TGTGCCAGCAGTTTGCAGGGGGGTACGGCCCAGTACTTC. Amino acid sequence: CASSLQGGTAQYF.

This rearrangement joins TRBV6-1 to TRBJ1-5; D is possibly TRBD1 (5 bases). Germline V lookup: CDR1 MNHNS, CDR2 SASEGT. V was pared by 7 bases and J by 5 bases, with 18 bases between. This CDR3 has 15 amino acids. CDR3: CASTLLLQGDQPQHF. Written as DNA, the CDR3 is TGTGCCAGCACCCTTCTTCTGCAGGGTGATCAGCCCCAGCATTTT.

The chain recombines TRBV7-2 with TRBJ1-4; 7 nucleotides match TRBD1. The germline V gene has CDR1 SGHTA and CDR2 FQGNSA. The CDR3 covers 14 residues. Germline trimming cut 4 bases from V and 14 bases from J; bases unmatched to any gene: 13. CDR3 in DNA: TGTGCCAGCAGCTCCCCCCGGACAGGCCGTCGCCTGTTTTTT. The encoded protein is CASSSPRTGRRLFF.

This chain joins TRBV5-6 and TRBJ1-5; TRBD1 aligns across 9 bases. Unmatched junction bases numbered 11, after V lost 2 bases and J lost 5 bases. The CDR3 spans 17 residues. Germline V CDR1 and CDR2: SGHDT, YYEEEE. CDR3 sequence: CASSFYAGTGRYQPQHF. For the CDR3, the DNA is TGTGCCAGCAGCTTCTACGCCGGGACAGGGAGGTATCAGCCCCAGCATTTT.

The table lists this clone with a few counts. The CDR3 protein is CASKRLGDRARGEQYF. CDR3 sequence (DNA): TGTGCCAGCAAAAGGTTAGGGGACAGGGCGAGAGGCGAGCAGTACTTC. V is TRBV2 and J is TRBJ2-7, with 9 positions matching TRBD1. The V gene end was trimmed by 7 bases and the J gene end by 6 bases; junction bases not matched to a gene: 16. There are 16 residues in the CDR3. Germline assignment: CDR1 SNHLY and CDR2 FYNNEI.

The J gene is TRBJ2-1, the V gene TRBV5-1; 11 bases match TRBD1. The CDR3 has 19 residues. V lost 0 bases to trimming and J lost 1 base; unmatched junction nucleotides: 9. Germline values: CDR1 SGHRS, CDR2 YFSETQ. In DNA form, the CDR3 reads TGCGCCAGCAGCTTGGGGACAGGGGGCTCGGTCAGTTCCTACAATGAGCAGTTCTTC. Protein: CASSLGTGGSVSSYNEQFF.

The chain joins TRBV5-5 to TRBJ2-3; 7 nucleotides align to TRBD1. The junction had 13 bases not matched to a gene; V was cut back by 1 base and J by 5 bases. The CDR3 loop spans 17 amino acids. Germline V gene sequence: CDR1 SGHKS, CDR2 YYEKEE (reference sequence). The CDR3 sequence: CASSLTPGRQGQDTQYF. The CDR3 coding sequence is TGTGCCAGCAGCTTGACCCCGGGACGACAGGGCCAAGATACGCAGTATTTT.

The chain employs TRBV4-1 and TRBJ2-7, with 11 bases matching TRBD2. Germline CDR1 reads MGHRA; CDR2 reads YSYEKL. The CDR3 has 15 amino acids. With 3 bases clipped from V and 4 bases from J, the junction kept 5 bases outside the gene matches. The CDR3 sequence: CASSHLTSGSYEQYF. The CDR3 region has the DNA TGCGCCAGCAGCCATCTAACTAGCGGGAGTTACGAGCAGTACTTC.

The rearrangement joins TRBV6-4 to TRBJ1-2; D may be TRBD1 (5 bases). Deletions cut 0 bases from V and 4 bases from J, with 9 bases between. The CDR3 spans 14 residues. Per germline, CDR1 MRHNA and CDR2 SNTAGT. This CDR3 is CASSDSGTGYGYTF. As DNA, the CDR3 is TGTGCCAGCAGTGACTCAGGGACTGGCTATGGCTACACCTTC.

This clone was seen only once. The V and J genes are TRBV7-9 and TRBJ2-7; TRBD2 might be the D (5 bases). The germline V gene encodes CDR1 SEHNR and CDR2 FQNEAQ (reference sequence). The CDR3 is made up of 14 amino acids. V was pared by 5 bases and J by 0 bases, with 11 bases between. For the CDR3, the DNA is TGTGCCAGCAGCGATGGGGAGAGCTCCTACGAGCAGTACTTC. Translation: CASSDGESSYEQYF.

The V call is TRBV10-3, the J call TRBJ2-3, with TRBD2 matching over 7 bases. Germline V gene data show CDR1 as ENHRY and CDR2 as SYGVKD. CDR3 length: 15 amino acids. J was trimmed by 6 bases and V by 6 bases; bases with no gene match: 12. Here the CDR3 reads CAIRESSGAGDTQYF. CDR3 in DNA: TGTGCCATCAGAGAATCTAGCGGAGCTGGGGATACGCAGTATTTT.

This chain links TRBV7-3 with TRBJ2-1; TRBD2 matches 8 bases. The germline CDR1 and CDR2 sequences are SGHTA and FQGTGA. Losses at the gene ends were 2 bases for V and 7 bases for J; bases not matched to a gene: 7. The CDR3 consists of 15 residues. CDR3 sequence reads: CASSLDRGGMNEQFF. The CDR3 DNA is TGTGCCAGCAGCTTAGATCGCGGGGGGATGAATGAGCAGTTCTTC.

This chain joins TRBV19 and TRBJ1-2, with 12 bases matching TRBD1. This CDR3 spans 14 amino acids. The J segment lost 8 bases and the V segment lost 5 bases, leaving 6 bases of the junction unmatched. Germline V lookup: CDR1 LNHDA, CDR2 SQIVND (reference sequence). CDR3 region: CASSSSGQGAGYTF. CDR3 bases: TGTGCCAGTAGTTCCTCGGGACAGGGGGCCGGCTACACCTTC.